This TCR beta chain emerged from a study of cytomegalovirus exposure and HLA in healthy donors. The study's findings and limits: Later on, an analysis showed TCR association rates differing by HLA locus, with DRB1 the most and HLA-C the fewest. It was 160 or so TCR beta chains that were listed as cytomegalovirus-associated. Certain sequence variants were highly shared and formed a cluster, and this cluster was likely a sequencing artifact. According to a later analysis, most TCR beta chains associated with CMV appeared HLA-restricted.

With regard to this clone: Antigen: not known.

This PCR relied on a set of 60 Vbeta primers and 13 Jbeta primers. The method was immunoSEQ multiplex PCR; TCRdb's version includes in-frame clones alone and lacks a portion of them. The table shows roughly 120,000 clones, with 65% to 80% occurring only once. This CDR3 spans 17 amino acids. The V segment lost 0 bases and the J segment 1 base; nucleotides outside the gene matches: 6. Looked up from germline, CDR1 is LGHNA and CDR2 is YSLEER. The receptor was isolated from a woman aged 60-75 years in good health and CMV-seropositive. The material sequenced was PBMCs. This sequence joins TRBV4-3 and TRBJ2-3; TRBD2 aligns across 8 bases. CDR3 in amino acids: CASSQDQGSGGTDTQYF. In nucleotides, the CDR3 is TGCGCCAGCAGCCAAGATCAGGGTAGCGGGGGCACAGATACGCAGTATTTT.